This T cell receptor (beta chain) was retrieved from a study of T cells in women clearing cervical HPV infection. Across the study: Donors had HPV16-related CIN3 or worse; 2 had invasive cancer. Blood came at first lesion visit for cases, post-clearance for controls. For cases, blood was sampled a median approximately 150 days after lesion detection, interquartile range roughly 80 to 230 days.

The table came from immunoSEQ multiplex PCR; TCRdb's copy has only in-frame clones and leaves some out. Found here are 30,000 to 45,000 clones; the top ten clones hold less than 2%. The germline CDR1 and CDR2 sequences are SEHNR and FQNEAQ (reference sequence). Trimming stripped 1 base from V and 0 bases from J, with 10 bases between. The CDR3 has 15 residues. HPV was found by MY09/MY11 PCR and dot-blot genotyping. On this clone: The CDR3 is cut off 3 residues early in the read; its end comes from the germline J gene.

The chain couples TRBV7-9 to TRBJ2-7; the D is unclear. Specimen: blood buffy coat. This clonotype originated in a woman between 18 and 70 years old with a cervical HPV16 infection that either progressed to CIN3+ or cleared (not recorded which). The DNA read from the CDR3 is TGTGCCAGCAGCTTAGGAGCTACTCTCTCCTACGAG. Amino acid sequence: CASSLGATLSYE. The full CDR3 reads CASSLGATLSYEQYF.